Listed here is a single T cell receptor (beta chain). Specified treatment: about 20 received Ad26.COV2.S at low or high dose, single or two shots; several received placebo; per-sample allocation not given. The samples were gathered on day 63 after the first injection of vaccine or placebo. Measured with immunoSEQ multiplex PCR; TCRdb has only the in-frame clones, and not every one. The sample holds hundreds of thousands of clones, around 87% seen once. This sample was taken from a study of Ad26.COV2.S vaccination and SARS-CoV-2 variants. This clonotype was sampled from a person between 18 and 59 years old who received the Ad26.COV2.S COVID-19 vaccine or a placebo. Here the sequenced sample was peripheral blood, taken in a trial of Ad26.COV2.S vaccine versus placebo.

CDR3 amino acids: CASSQAPRGNTIYF. The CDR3 coding sequence is TGCGCCAGCAGCCAGGCACCCCGTGGAAACACCATATATTTT. The rearrangement joins TRBV4-3 to TRBJ1-3; D not certain. Between the trimmed V and J ends, which lost 3 bases and 3 bases, there was a span of 9 bases. From germline, CDR1 is LGHNA and CDR2 YSLEER. The CDR3 runs to 14 residues.